One sample yielded the 10 T cell receptor beta chains listed below, sequenced in a study of blood T cell repertoires in COVID-19. The table came from immunoSEQ multiplex PCR; TCRdb's copy has only in-frame clones and leaves some out. The sample carries about 140,000 clones, 79% recorded once. What was sequenced was peripheral blood. The origin of the receptors is a man in his 60s with acute or convalescent COVID-19.

The V call is TRBV4-2, the J call TRBJ2-3; TRBD2 aligns across 8 bases. The V gene end was trimmed by 0 bases and the J gene end by 6 bases; junction bases not matched to a gene: 8. There are 16 residues in the CDR3. The germline V gene has CDR1 LGHNA and CDR2 YNFKEQ. CDR3 protein: CASSQDAGTSVDTQYF. CDR3 sequence (DNA): TGTGCCAGCAGCCAAGATGCAGGGACTAGTGTGGATACGCAGTATTTT.

This chain joins TRBV3-1 (or the pseudogene TRBV3-2) and TRBJ1-3; no reliable D call. Germline assignment: CDR1 LGHDT and CDR2 YNNKEL (reference sequence). V dropped 2 bases and J dropped 4 bases, with 15 bases sitting between them. The CDR3 contains 16 residues. CDR3 loop: CASSQTGAHKGNTIYF. CDR3 bases: TGTGCCAGCAGCCAAACGGGAGCTCATAAAGGAAACACCATATATTTT.

This clone was counted only a few times. The chain has TRBV20-1 and TRBJ2-5; 10 nucleotides match TRBD2. Germline CDR1 DFQATT, CDR2 SNEGSKA (reference sequence). The junction had 11 bases not matched to a gene; V was cut back by 3 bases and J by 4 bases. This CDR3 region has 16 residues. The CDR3 coding sequence is TGCAGTGCTAGTGCCAGCGGGAGGGCCGTCGGAGAGACCCAGTACTTC. Its translation: CSASASGRAVGETQYF.

V usage is TRBV7-2 and J usage is TRBJ2-7, with TRBD1 matching 8 bases. The CDR3 covers 15 residues. Germline CDR1 reads SGHTA; CDR2 reads FQGNSA. The ends lost 6 bases at V and 5 bases at J; junction bases unmatched: 12. CDR3 coding DNA: TGTGCCAGCAGACCCGCTGGGACAGGCTTCCACGAGCAGTACTTC. Encoded protein: CASRPAGTGFHEQYF.

Turning to this clone: This specimen includes other DNA sequences encoding the same CDR3. The chain uses TRBV11-3 and TRBJ2-1; D might be TRBD2 (5 bases). Germline CDR1 reads SGHNT; CDR2 reads YENEEA. The CDR3 has 16 amino acids. The V gene lost 4 bases and the J gene lost 4 bases, with 17 bases spanning the gap. The DNA for the CDR3 is TGTGCCAGCAGCTCGGGATTAGCGCGGCCTTACAATGAGCAGTTCTTC. This gives the protein CASSSGLARPYNEQFF.

A few counts support this clone. The genes are TRBV13 and TRBJ1-2; TRBD1 agrees at 7 bases. This CDR3 has 14 amino acids. Trimming removed 5 bases from V and 5 bases from J; junction bases left unmatched: 8. Germline CDR1 and CDR2: PRHDT and FYEKMQ (reference sequence). Written as DNA, the CDR3 is TGTGCCAGCAGCCCCCGGGACAGACTATATGGCTACACCTTC. Protein: CASSPRDRLYGYTF.

The chain links TRBV30 to TRBJ1-4, with 7 bases lining up with TRBD1. Per germline, CDR1 GTSNPN and CDR2 SVGIG (reference sequence). The trim removed 2 bases at V and 6 bases at J, leaving 6 bases unmatched. The CDR3 sequence is 14 residues long. In nucleotides, the CDR3 is TGTGCCTGGAGTCCTCAGGGGGGTCATGAAAAACTGTTTTTT. Its translation is CAWSPQGGHEKLFF.

V is TRBV2 and J is TRBJ2-7; 8 bases are a match to TRBD2. V gave up 4 bases and J gave up 2 bases; unmatched junction bases: 4. Germline V gene lookup returns CDR1 SNHLY and CDR2 FYNNEI. The CDR3 is 14 amino acids. CDR3 coding DNA: TGTGCCAGCAGTGTAGAGACTAGCGCCTACGAGCAGTACTTC. Encoded protein: CASSVETSAYEQYF.

The gene calls are TRBV5-1 and TRBJ2-3; D ambiguous. CDR1 is SGHRS, CDR2 YFSETQ, per germline. The CDR3 has 12 residues. The V end was cut by 3 bases, the J end by 1 base, with 3 bases between. Written as DNA, the CDR3 is TGCGCCAGCAGCTCCGGCACAGATACGCAGTATTTT. This codes for CASSSGTDTQYF.

The chain is built from TRBV5-1 and TRBJ1-3; TRBD1 matches at 7 bases. The V and J ends lost 0 bases and 4 bases, in that order; junction bases with no gene match: 4. The length of the CDR3 is 15 residues. The germline V gene has CDR1 SGHRS and CDR2 YFSETQ. Written as DNA, the CDR3 is TGCGCCAGCAGCTTGGCGGGGACAGAAGGAAACACCATATATTTT. This encodes CASSLAGTEGNTIYF. The entire variable domain, with the rest obtained from reference TRBV5-1 and TRBJ1-3, is as follows: KAGVTQTPRYLIKTRGQQVTLSCSPISGHRSVSWYQQTPGQGLQFLFEYFSETQRNKGNFPGRFSGRQFSNSRSEMNVSTLELGDSALYLCASSLAGTEGNTIYFGEGSWLTVV.